This passage covers 31 T cell receptor beta chains from one sample sequenced in a study of cytomegalovirus exposure and HLA in healthy donors. Researchers ran the PCR with 60 Vbeta and 13 Jbeta primers. The protocol was immunoSEQ multiplex PCR, while the TCRdb copy is restricted to in-frame clones and leaves out a portion. Here the sample spans around 53,000 clones, approximately 80% being singletons. The specimen was PBMCs. The origin of the receptors is a man aged 45-65 years in good health and CMV-seronegative.

CDR3 DNA: TGTGCCAGCAGTGGACTAGCGGGGGGGCAAGAGACCCAGTACTTC. This encodes CASSGLAGGQETQYF. The rearrangement links TRBV6-5 to TRBJ2-5; 15 bases are a match to TRBD2. After removal of 5 bases from V and 2 bases from J, the junction contained 0 bases not matched to a gene. The CDR3 loop spans 15 amino acids. Per germline, CDR1 MNHEY and CDR2 SVGAGI.

V gene TRBV7-2 combines with J gene TRBJ2-5; 10 nucleotides agree with TRBD1. The V segment lost 6 bases and the J segment 4 bases; nucleotides outside the gene matches: 5. The CDR3 covers 14 residues. Per germline, CDR1 SGHTA and CDR2 FQGNSA. Written as DNA, the CDR3 is TGTGCCAGCAGATGGGACAGGGGTGTAGAGACCCAGTACTTC. Amino acid sequence: CASRWDRGVETQYF.

The chain links TRBV6-5 to TRBJ2-1; the D gene is possibly TRBD2 (6 bases). The V gene lost 0 bases and the J gene lost 1 base, with 10 bases spanning the gap. Germline V gene data show CDR1 as MNHEY and CDR2 as SVGAGI. The CDR3 is 16 amino acids. CDR3 nucleotides: TGTGCCAGCAGTTACTCGGGGCGGGGATCCTACAATGAGCAGTTCTTC. Amino acid sequence: CASSYSGRGSYNEQFF.

The chain is built from TRBV7-3 and TRBJ1-2; D is ambiguous. V was trimmed by 2 bases and J by 6 bases, leaving 13 bases between them. CDR3 length equals 14 residues. Germline V lookup: CDR1 SGHTA, CDR2 FQGTGA. The CDR3 spells CASSLGVWGDGYTF. CDR3 bases: TGTGCCAGCAGCTTAGGGGTATGGGGAGATGGCTACACCTTC.

This chain uses TRBV7-8 with TRBJ2-2, with TRBD1 matching 9 bases. The trim removed 4 bases at V and 6 bases at J, leaving 6 bases unmatched. Germline V lookup: CDR1 SGHVS, CDR2 FQNEAQ. The CDR3 has 15 amino acids. CDR3 amino acids: CASSSTRTGAGELFF. DNA for the CDR3: TGTGCCAGCAGCTCAACCCGGACAGGGGCCGGGGAGCTGTTTTTT.

The chain is built from TRBV7-2 and TRBJ1-3; D gene uncertain. The CDR3 has 13 residues. Germline-derived CDR1 and CDR2 are SGHTA and FQGNSA. V was cut by 7 bases and J by 0 bases, with 7 bases left in between. For the CDR3, the DNA is TGTGCCAGCATGCTGAGCTCTGGAAACACCATATATTTT. It encodes CASMLSSGNTIYF.

The chain couples TRBV18 to TRBJ1-1; no reliable D call. Deletions cut 2 bases from V and 8 bases from J, with 12 bases between. The germline V gene encodes CDR1 KGHSH and CDR2 LQKENI. The CDR3 extends over 13 amino acids. The CDR3 protein is CASSPRREHEAFF. The CDR3 DNA reads as TGTGCCAGCTCACCAAGGAGAGAACACGAAGCTTTCTTT. The entire variable domain, with the rest obtained from reference TRBV18 and TRBJ1-1, is as follows: NAGVMQNPRHLVRRRGQEARLRCSPMKGHSHVYWYRQLPEEGLKFMVYLQKENIIDESGMPKERFSAEFPKEGPSILRIQQVVRGDSAAYFCASSPRREHEAFFGQGTRLTVV.

V and J are TRBV18 and TRBJ1-5; 10 bases line up with TRBD1. This CDR3 is 18 amino acids long. V gave up 3 bases and J gave up 0 bases; unmatched junction bases: 8. CDR1 is KGHSH and CDR2 is LQKENI in the germline V gene. The CDR3, as DNA: TGTGCCAGCTCACCGGACAGGGGGAAGGGTCCTAGCAATCAGCCCCAGCATTTT. Amino acid sequence: CASSPDRGKGPSNQPQHF.

The rearrangement joins TRBV6-4 to TRBJ2-1; possible D gene TRBD2, 6 bases. This CDR3 has 14 residues. The germline V gene encodes CDR1 MRHNA and CDR2 SNTAGT. V lost 5 bases and J 8 bases, leaving 16 bases between the germline ends. In DNA, the CDR3 is TGTGCCAGCAGTCCCCGGGGGTCCTATGATGAGCAGTTCTTC. It translates to CASSPRGSYDEQFF.

This chain connects TRBV28 to TRBJ2-7, with 9 bases that match TRBD1. The CDR3 loop spans 15 amino acids. Germline CDR1 and CDR2: MDHEN and SYDVKM. Germline trimming cut 6 bases from V and 3 bases from J; bases unmatched to any gene: 9. In DNA, the CDR3 is TGTGCCAGCAGCGACCCGGGACAGGGACGCTACGAGCAGTACTTC. Amino acid sequence: CASSDPGQGRYEQYF.

The V and J genes are TRBV7-9 and TRBJ2-3; perhaps TRBD1 as D (5 bases). Germline values: CDR1 SEHNR, CDR2 FQNEAQ (reference sequence). The CDR3 extends over 14 amino acids. The V and J ends lost 4 bases and 7 bases respectively, with 15 bases between them. Here the CDR3 DNA reads TGTGCCAGCAGCTCGACAGTCCTCATGAATACGCAGTATTTT. This codes for CASSSTVLMNTQYF.

This clone was seen a single time. The chain is built from TRBV19 and TRBJ1-5, with 7 bases lining up with TRBD1. J gave up 5 bases and V 4 bases, and 8 bases lay outside the gene matches. CDR3 length: 15 residues. Germline lookup yields CDR1 LNHDA and CDR2 SQIVND (reference sequence). CDR3 loop: CASSTGQMGHQPQHF. The CDR3 nucleotides are TGTGCCAGTAGTACGGGACAGATGGGGCATCAGCCCCAGCATTTT.

This clone has only a few counts. The gene calls are TRBV6-6 and TRBJ1-1, with a tentative D call TRBD1 (6 bases). The CDR3 length is 14 residues. V gave up 6 bases and J gave up 0 bases, with 11 bases separating them. Germline CDR1 is MNHNY and CDR2 is SVGAGI (reference sequence). For the CDR3, the DNA is TGTGCCAGCAGCCTGGGGGCGATGAACACTGAAGCTTTCTTT. Translation: CASSLGAMNTEAFF.

The V call is TRBV7-9, the J call TRBJ2-5; TRBD2 matches at 11 bases. The CDR3 totals 17 residues. Germline assignment: CDR1 SEHNR and CDR2 FQNEAQ (reference sequence). The V segment lost 3 bases and the J segment 0 bases; nucleotides outside the gene matches: 6. Written as DNA, the CDR3 is TGTGCCAGCAGCTTTCTAATAGCGGGGGGGCACCAAGAGACCCAGTACTTC. It yields the protein CASSFLIAGGHQETQYF. The variable domain in full, with the rest retrieved from reference TRBV7-9 and TRBJ2-5, is DTGVSQNPRHKITKRGQNVTFRCDPISEHNRLYWYRQTLGQGPEFLTYFQNEAQLEKSRLLSDRFSAERPKGSFSTLEIQRTEQGDSAMYLCASSFLIAGGHQETQYFGPGTRLLVL.

This chain uses TRBV18 with TRBJ2-7; maybe TRBD1 (6 bases). CDR1 is KGHSH and CDR2 is LQKENI in the germline V gene. This CDR3 comprises 15 residues. With 3 bases removed from V and 4 bases from J, the gap between germline ends came to 16 bases. The CDR3 DNA reads as TGTGCCAGCTCACCGGGGGCAGCGTTATTATACGAGCAGTACTTC. This codes for CASSPGAALLYEQYF.

CDR3: CALTTSGGRGEQFF. CDR3 sequence (DNA): TGTGCCTTGACTACTAGCGGGGGCAGAGGGGAGCAGTTCTTC. The chain uses TRBV30 and TRBJ2-1; 11 bases agree with TRBD2. With 7 bases clipped from V and 10 bases from J, the junction kept 12 bases outside the gene matches. This CDR3 contains 14 residues. Germline-derived CDR1 and CDR2 are GTSNPN and SVGIG (reference sequence).

As concerns this clone: The same CDR3 is also encoded by other DNA sequences in this sample. V is TRBV2 and J is TRBJ1-3, with unresolved D. V lost 3 bases to trimming and J lost 0 bases, with 3 bases between them. The CDR3 runs to 13 residues. Germline CDR1 is SNHLY and CDR2 is FYNNEI. CDR3 in amino acids: CASSDRSGNTIYF. The CDR3 bases are TGTGCCAGCAGTGACCGCTCTGGAAACACCATATATTTT.

This chain joins TRBV6-1 and TRBJ2-1; D uncertain. The CDR3 loop spans 12 amino acids. V dropped 7 bases and J dropped 4 bases, with 8 bases sitting between them. Germline assignment: CDR1 MNHNS and CDR2 SASEGT. In DNA, the CDR3 is TGTGCCAGCACGACTGGATACAATGAGCAGTTCTTC. It specifies CASTTGYNEQFF.

The chain is built from TRBV9 and TRBJ2-5; D possibly corresponds to TRBD1 (6 bases). The CDR3 is 13 residues long. Trimming shortened V by 2 bases and J by 5 bases, and 10 bases separated the two germline ends. In germline, CDR1 is SGDLS, CDR2 YYNGEE. CDR3 protein: CASSVSGAETQYF. The CDR3 nucleotides read TGTGCCAGCAGCGTTTCAGGGGCGGAGACCCAGTACTTC.

This clone has a handful of counts. This sequence joins TRBV5-5 and TRBJ2-1; the D gene is possibly TRBD1 (5 bases). CDR1 is SGHKS, CDR2 YYEKEE, per germline (reference sequence). CDR3 size: 13 residues. Trimming removed 0 bases at V and 10 bases at J, with 11 bases between. The CDR3 DNA sequence: TGTGCCAGCAGCTTGGCCTGGCAGGGCGAGCAGTTCTTC. As protein: CASSLAWQGEQFF.

In its sample, this clone was seen once. The chain combines TRBV9 with TRBJ1-1; no reliable D call. Germline V lookup: CDR1 SGDLS, CDR2 YYNGEE. With 0 bases removed from V and 3 bases from J, the gap between germline ends came to 6 bases. CDR3 size: 13 residues. The DNA of the CDR3 is TGTGCCAGCAGCGTAGTTGAGGACACTGAAGCTTTCTTT. Its translation: CASSVVEDTEAFF.

CDR3: CASRSEQVYTEAFF. The DNA of the CDR3 is TGTGCCAGCCGGTCGGAACAGGTGTACACTGAAGCTTTCTTT. The chain joins TRBV28 to TRBJ1-1; TRBD1 might be the D (5 bases). V lost 8 bases and J lost 3, with 16 bases in between. The CDR3 spans 14 residues. The germline gives CDR1 MDHEN, CDR2 SYDVKM.

The rearrangement links TRBV7-3 to TRBJ1-1; the D is unclear. CDR3 length: 13 amino acids. Trimming stripped 2 bases from V and 2 bases from J, with 6 bases between. From germline, CDR1 is SGHTA and CDR2 FQGTGA. CDR3 nucleotides: TGTGCCAGCAGCTTAGAGTATAACACTGAAGCTTTCTTT. This codes for CASSLEYNTEAFF.

The chain links TRBV2 to TRBJ2-2; 10 bases line up with TRBD2. The V gene end was trimmed by 2 bases and the J gene end by 8 bases; junction bases not matched to a gene: 11. The CDR3 sequence is 17 residues long. Per the germline V gene, CDR1 is SNHLY and CDR2 is FYNNEI. This CDR3 is CASSESVLAGRRGELFF. DNA for the CDR3: TGTGCCAGCAGTGAATCGGTACTAGCGGGGAGGCGGGGGGAGCTGTTTTTT.

The J gene is TRBJ2-7, the V gene TRBV6-1; perhaps TRBD2 as D (6 bases). This CDR3 has 14 residues. V lost 6 bases and J lost 7, with 19 bases in between. Per germline, CDR1 MNHNS and CDR2 SASEGT. The CDR3 loop is CASSGAGRPGEQYF. The CDR3 coding sequence is TGTGCCAGCAGCGGAGCGGGCCGCCCGGGAGAGCAGTACTTC.

This sequence joins TRBV28 and TRBJ2-7, with 9 bases aligning to TRBD1. CDR3 length: 15 residues. Trimming at V came to 6 bases and at J to 4 bases, leaving 10 bases not matched to a gene. Per germline, CDR1 MDHEN and CDR2 SYDVKM. CDR3 amino acids: CASSYKQGAQYEQYF. CDR3 DNA: TGTGCCAGCAGCTATAAACAGGGGGCGCAATACGAGCAGTACTTC.

This clone was observed a single time. The genes are TRBV6-5 and TRBJ2-7, with 11 bases lining up with TRBD2. V lost 0 bases and J lost 3; bases outside the gene matches: 4. Germline CDR1 and CDR2: MNHEY and SVGAGI. CDR3 length equals 16 residues. The CDR3 coding sequence is TGTGCCAGCAGTTACTCGATGGGGACTAGCGGCTACGAGCAGTACTTC. Translation: CASSYSMGTSGYEQYF.

The rearrangement links TRBV2 to TRBJ2-7, with no clear D. V lost 7 bases and J lost 5, with 15 bases in between. CDR3 size: 13 residues. Germline-derived CDR1 and CDR2 are SNHLY and FYNNEI. CDR3 bases: TGTGCCAGCAATGTGGGCACGAAGGACGAGCAGTACTTC. It specifies CASNVGTKDEQYF.

The gene calls are TRBV30 and TRBJ2-3, with a weak D call TRBD2 (5 bases). Trimming shortened V by 3 bases and J by 6 bases, and 22 bases separated the two germline ends. The CDR3 has 16 residues. Germline V gene data show CDR1 as GTSNPN and CDR2 as SVGIG (reference sequence). In nucleotides, the CDR3 is TGTGCCTGGAGCATCCCCGACTGGACTGACGGGGATACGCAGTATTTT. This sequence encodes CAWSIPDWTDGDTQYF.

DNA of the CDR3: TGTGCCAGCAGTTCCCTCGAAGCACGCCGCTCTGGGGCCAACGTCCTGACTTTC. Its protein product is CASSSLEARRSGANVLTF. V gene TRBV28 combines with J gene TRBJ2-6, with D uncertain. Trimming removed 4 bases at V and 0 bases at J, with 16 bases between. The CDR3 covers 18 residues. Looked up from germline, CDR1 is MDHEN and CDR2 is SYDVKM.

This chain connects TRBV14 to TRBJ2-7; D remains ambiguous. V gave up 3 bases and J gave up 0 bases, with 9 bases separating them. Germline V gene data show CDR1 as SGHDN and CDR2 as FVKESK. The CDR3 runs 14 residues. CDR3 loop: CASSHYGSSYEQYF. The DNA for the CDR3 is TGTGCCAGCAGCCATTACGGGTCCTCCTACGAGCAGTACTTC.